Below are 19 T cell receptor beta chains sequenced from a single sample in a study of blood T cell repertoires in COVID-19. The data were produced by immunoSEQ multiplex PCR, yet TCRdb's version contains in-frame clones alone and is incomplete. The table lists approximately 170,000 clones, roughly 81% of them singletons. The sequenced sample was peripheral blood. The receptors were gathered from a woman of 80 years or more with COVID-19, enrolled during active disease.

V and J are TRBV6-5 and TRBJ2-7; D is perhaps TRBD1 (5 bases). The CDR3 totals 13 residues. V lost 6 bases and J 2 bases, leaving 11 bases between the germline ends. The V gene's germline CDR1 is MNHEY and CDR2 SVGAGI. CDR3 DNA: TGTGCCAGCAGACGACAGCCCACCTACGAGCAGTACTTC. Encoded protein: CASRRQPTYEQYF.

The gene calls are TRBV3-1 (or the pseudogene TRBV3-2) and TRBJ1-4; TRBD1 is a possible D gene (5 bases). Trimming cost V 1 base and J 7 bases, with 7 bases left between them. The CDR3 length is 13 residues. CDR1 and CDR2 (germline): LGHDT, YNNKEL (reference sequence). The CDR3, as DNA: TGTGCCAGCAGCCAAGCAGGGTCTGAAAAACTGTTTTTT. It encodes CASSQAGSEKLFF.

The chain carries TRBV5-1 and TRBJ2-2; 9 bases match TRBD2. CDR1 is SGHRS and CDR2 is YFSETQ in the germline V gene. The J segment lost 7 bases and the V segment lost 2 bases, leaving 6 bases of the junction unmatched. The CDR3 covers 15 residues. The CDR3 is CASSFGLATDGELFF. The CDR3 bases are TGCGCCAGCAGCTTCGGACTAGCGACCGACGGGGAGCTGTTTTTT.

This rearrangement joins TRBV18 to TRBJ1-5; 7 nucleotides line up with TRBD1. This CDR3 spans 18 amino acids. CDR1 and CDR2 (germline): KGHSH, LQKENI. After removal of 5 bases from V and 3 bases from J, the junction contained 16 bases not matched to a gene. The CDR3 DNA reads TGTGCCAGCTCATTACGTGATCTCAGGGGGTTTGACAATCAGCCCCAGCATTTT. Amino acids: CASSLRDLRGFDNQPQHF.

The rearrangement joins TRBV5-1 to TRBJ1-3; 7 nucleotides match TRBD1. CDR3 length: 14 residues. Trimming took 4 bases from V and 4 from J; bases not matched to a gene: 5. Per germline, CDR1 SGHRS and CDR2 YFSETQ. The CDR3: CASSATGPGNTIYF. In DNA form, the CDR3 reads TGCGCCAGCAGCGCGACAGGGCCCGGAAACACCATATATTTT. The whole variable domain, remainder taken from reference TRBV5-1 and TRBJ1-3, is KAGVTQTPRYLIKTRGQQVTLSCSPISGHRSVSWYQQTPGQGLQFLFEYFSETQRNKGNFPGRFSGRQFSNSRSEMNVSTLELGDSALYLCASSATGPGNTIYFGEGSWLTVV.

This chain joins TRBV5-4 and TRBJ1-5; tentative D call: TRBD1 (6 bases). The CDR3 consists of 15 residues. V was pared by 4 bases and J by 1 base, with 12 bases between. Germline V CDR1 and CDR2: SGHNT, YYREEE (reference sequence). The CDR3 protein is CASSLQGSSNQPQHF. As DNA, the CDR3 is TGTGCCAGCAGCCTACAGGGCTCAAGCAATCAGCCCCAGCATTTT. Filled out from reference TRBV5-4 and TRBJ1-5, the complete variable domain reads ETGVTQSPTHLIKTRGQQVTLRCSSQSGHNTVSWYQQALGQGPQFIFQYYREEENGRGNFPPRFSGLQFPNYSSELNVNALELDDSALYLCASSLQGSSNQPQHFGDGTRLSIL.

V gene TRBV4-1 combines with J gene TRBJ2-7; 8 nucleotides align to TRBD1. The CDR3 runs 15 residues. V lost 5 bases, J lost 4 bases, and 10 bases stayed unmatched. The germline CDR1 and CDR2 sequences are MGHRA and YSYEKL. The CDR3 sequence is CASSSPGQELYEQYF. As DNA, the CDR3 is TGCGCCAGCAGCTCCCCGGGACAGGAACTATACGAGCAGTACTTC.

The rearrangement uses TRBV2 and TRBJ2-1; 9 nucleotides agree with TRBD2. The CDR3 totals 16 residues. The germline CDR1 and CDR2 sequences are SNHLY and FYNNEI. After removal of 4 bases from V and 6 bases from J, the junction contained 10 bases not matched to a gene. CDR3 in DNA: TGTGCCAGCAGTGGCCCCAAGGCGGGGGGGCCCAATGAGCAGTTCTTC. It yields the protein CASSGPKAGGPNEQFF. The variable domain in full, with the rest retrieved from reference TRBV2 and TRBJ2-1, is EPEVTQTPSHQVTQMGQEVILRCVPISNHLYFYWYRQILGQKVEFLVSFYNNEISEKSEIFDDQFSVERPDGSNFTLKIRSTKLEDSAMYFCASSGPKAGGPNEQFFGPGTRLTVL.

The V and J genes are TRBV3-1 (or the pseudogene TRBV3-2) and TRBJ1-2; 9 positions agree with TRBD1. V lost 2 bases and J lost 8; bases outside the gene matches: 15. The CDR3 runs to 17 residues. In germline, CDR1 is LGHDT, CDR2 YNNKEL (reference sequence). As DNA, the CDR3 is TGTGCCAGCAGCCAACTAACTGAGCTACAGGGGGCGTGGGGCTACACCTTC. Protein sequence: CASSQLTELQGAWGYTF.

J is TRBJ2-1 and V is TRBV10-1; 9 positions agree with TRBD2. The CDR3 loop spans 21 amino acids. V lost 2 bases, J lost 3 bases, and 20 bases stayed unmatched. Per the germline V gene, CDR1 is WNHNN and CDR2 is SYGVQD (reference sequence). CDR3 loop: CASSEPRCFGTGTSYYNEQFF. For the CDR3, the DNA is TGCGCCAGCAGTGAGCCGAGGTGTTTTGGGACCGGGACTAGCTACTACAATGAGCAGTTCTTC.

This sequence joins TRBV7-3 and TRBJ2-5; D gene unclear. V was shortened by 5 bases and J by 5 bases, with 12 bases between the two germline ends. This CDR3 is built from 13 residues. CDR1 and CDR2 from the germline V gene are SGHTA and FQGTGA. CDR3 in DNA: TGTGCCAGCAGCCCGATAGCTGGGGAGACCCAGTACTTC. Protein: CASSPIAGETQYF.

J is TRBJ1-2 and V is TRBV7-2, with unresolved D. Per the germline V gene, CDR1 is SGHTA and CDR2 is FQGNSA. The V end lost 7 bases, the J end lost 1 base, and 10 bases lay between the germline ends. The CDR3 extends over 13 amino acids. The CDR3 DNA is TGTGCCAGCAACCCAGGTGGTAACTATGGCTACACCTTC. Encoded protein: CASNPGGNYGYTF.

CDR3 protein: CASRTGDYGYTF. As DNA, the CDR3 is TGTGCCAGCAGAACAGGGGACTATGGCTACACCTTC. The rearrangement uses TRBV28 and TRBJ1-2; 7 bases line up with TRBD1. The junction had 1 base not matched to a gene; V was cut back by 6 bases and J by 3 bases. CDR3 length: 12 amino acids. Germline V lookup: CDR1 MDHEN, CDR2 SYDVKM.

This chain connects TRBV2 to TRBJ2-2; possible D gene TRBD2, 5 bases. Trimming removed 6 bases from V and 5 bases from J, with 10 bases in between. Germline lookup yields CDR1 SNHLY and CDR2 FYNNEI. The CDR3 is 13 residues long. The CDR3 protein is CASSNTRTGELFF. CDR3 bases: TGTGCCAGCAGCAATACTAGGACCGGGGAGCTGTTTTTT.

This chain uses TRBV12-2 with TRBJ1-3; the table's D call, TRBD1, has no DNA check behind it. TRBV12-2 is a known pseudogene. The CDR3 extends over 16 amino acids. CDR3 amino acids: CASRPSPQGSGNTIYF. The CDR3 DNA is TGTGCAAGTCGCCCGTCACCTCAGGGCTCTGGAAACACCATATATTTT.

The genes are TRBV14 and TRBJ2-1; D might be TRBD2 (6 bases). Germline V gene sequence: CDR1 SGHDN, CDR2 FVKESK. V was clipped by 2 bases and J by 15 bases, with 23 bases between them. The CDR3 length is 15 residues. The CDR3 nucleotides read TGTGCCAGCAGCCAATTGGGGGGATACGATCGGGCTTGGTTCTTC. Amino acid sequence: CASSQLGGYDRAWFF.

The chain uses TRBV5-1 and TRBJ2-2, with 9 bases matching TRBD2. Germline V gene data show CDR1 as SGHRS and CDR2 as YFSETQ. The CDR3 runs to 16 residues. V lost 2 bases and J lost 0; bases outside the gene matches: 2. This CDR3 reads CASSLLAGANTGELFF. The CDR3 DNA reads as TGCGCCAGCAGCTTATTAGCGGGAGCGAACACCGGGGAGCTGTTTTTT.

CDR3 amino acids: CASSLEWATGELFF. In DNA, the CDR3 is TGTGCCAGCAGCTTAGAGTGGGCCACCGGGGAGCTGTTTTTT. This sequence joins TRBV7-2 and TRBJ2-2; D unclear. Looked up from germline, CDR1 is SGHTA and CDR2 is FQGNSA. The CDR3 totals 14 residues. Deletions cut 1 base from V and 4 bases from J, with 7 bases between.

This rearrangement joins TRBV7-3 to TRBJ2-1; 7 bases align to TRBD1. CDR3 length equals 15 residues. The ends lost 3 bases at V and 2 bases at J; junction bases unmatched: 4. From germline, CDR1 is SGHTA and CDR2 FQGTGA. The DNA of the CDR3 is TGTGCCAGCAGCTTGACCGGGACAGCCTACAATGAGCAGTTCTTC. Amino acids: CASSLTGTAYNEQFF.